The entry that follows covers one TCR beta chain sequence. Its specificity is not known. Possible read error: a much larger clone is one base away. The entry originates in a study of T cells in Graves' hyperthyroidism and ophthalmopathy. Study as a whole: Blood from the periphery was taken at initial diagnosis, before any treatment.

There were TCR beta CDR3 regions amplified from RNA transcripts. The HTBI primer set drove a first-round RT-PCR of the TCR CDR3. TCRdb reprocessed the multiplex PCR reads via MiXCR and lists one record per CDR3 protein. This sample has 700,000 or so distinct CDR3 sequences; roughly 15% occur once, and the top ten carry around an eighth. The CDR3 consists of 15 residues. Germline CDR1 reads KGHSH; CDR2 reads LQKENI. With V trimmed by 2 bases and J by 6 bases, 4 bases remained unmatched. Regarding the study as a whole: Separating ophthalmopathy from stable hyperthyroidism was achieved by a 13 V-J model. Within blood appeared most thyroid clonotypes that had expanded above 0.001.

Input material: blood. The clonotype originates from a woman aged 45 to 65 with Graves' ophthalmopathy. This chain links TRBV18 with TRBJ1-5; 10 bases fit TRBD1. The CDR3 region has the DNA TGTGCCAGCTCACCATCAGGACAGGGGGGTCAGCCCCAGCATTTT. As protein: CASSPSGQGGQPQHF.